This T cell receptor (beta chain) appears in the sequencing data of a study of cytomegalovirus exposure and HLA in healthy donors. About the study: One earlier analysis, a look at around 170 million T cells, found some 100 million unique TCR beta sequences. Falling in the Caucasian-associated ancestry cluster were about 83% of approximately 410 genotyped donors. Whole-study findings and limits: Donors were assumed by presence/absence analyses to have roughly uniform sequencing depth.

Remarks on this clone: Antigen unknown.

Both 60 Vbeta primers and 13 Jbeta primers went into the PCR. Produced via immunoSEQ multiplex PCR; TCRdb's table is partial and in-frame only. The sample gives roughly 110,000 clones, around 80% of which show up once; under 8% is in the top ten. This CDR3 comprises 13 residues. V was pared by 5 bases and J by 0 bases, with 7 bases between. Germline V gene data show CDR1 as MNHEY and CDR2 as SMNVEV (reference sequence). This receptor was identified in a woman between 50 and 59 years old in good health and CMV-seropositive. The V call is TRBV27, the J call TRBJ1-1, with unresolved D. Sequenced input: PBMCs. The CDR3 DNA reads as TGTGCCAGCAGTATTCAGGTGAACACTGAAGCTTTCTTT. This encodes CASSIQVNTEAFF.